This T cell receptor (beta chain) stems from a study of blood T cell repertoires in COVID-19. Whole-study context: Acute and convalescent COVID-19 specimens originated in the United States, Italy and Spain. From T cells, B-cell-depleted T cells, or PBMCs came the material, which was cDNA or gDNA.

Original methodology: Reference gene primer amplification yielded estimated nucleated cell counts. The assay was immunoSEQ multiplex PCR, and TCRdb's table has in-frame clones only and misses some. The V and J calls and clone size come from that table; D and trimming were worked out from the DNA. This sample has about 400,000 clones, with 80% to 90% found just once. The V gene's germline CDR1 is SGHAT and CDR2 FQDESV (reference sequence). The V gene end was trimmed by 4 bases and the J gene end by 3 bases; junction bases not matched to a gene: 6. CDR3 length: 16 residues. Input material: peripheral blood. This clonotype was obtained from a middle-aged man with acute or convalescent COVID-19. V and J are TRBV11-1 and TRBJ2-2, with TRBD1 matching over 9 bases. CDR3 nucleotides: TGTGCCAGCAGCTACACCGGGACAGGGTACACCGGGGAGCTGTTTTTT. It specifies CASSYTGTGYTGELFF. Using reference TRBV11-1 and TRBJ2-2 for the parts outside the CDR3, the full variable domain is EAEVAQSPRYKITEKSQAVAFWCDPISGHATLYWYRQILGQGPELLVQFQDESVVDDSQLPKDRFSAERLKGVDSTLKIQPAELGDSAMYLCASSYTGTGYTGELFFGEGSRLTVL.